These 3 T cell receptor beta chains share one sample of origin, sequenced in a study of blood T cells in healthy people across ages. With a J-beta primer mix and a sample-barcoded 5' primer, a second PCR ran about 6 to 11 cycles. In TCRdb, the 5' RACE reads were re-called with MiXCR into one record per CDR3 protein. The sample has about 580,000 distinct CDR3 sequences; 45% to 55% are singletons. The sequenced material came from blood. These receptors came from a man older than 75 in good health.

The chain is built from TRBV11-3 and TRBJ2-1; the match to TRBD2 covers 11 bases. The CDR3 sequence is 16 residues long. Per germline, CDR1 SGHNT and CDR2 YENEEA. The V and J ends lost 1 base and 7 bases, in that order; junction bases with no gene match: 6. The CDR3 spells CASSLGASGGSNEQFF. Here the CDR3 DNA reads TGTGCCAGCAGCTTAGGCGCTAGCGGGGGGTCTAATGAGCAGTTCTTC.

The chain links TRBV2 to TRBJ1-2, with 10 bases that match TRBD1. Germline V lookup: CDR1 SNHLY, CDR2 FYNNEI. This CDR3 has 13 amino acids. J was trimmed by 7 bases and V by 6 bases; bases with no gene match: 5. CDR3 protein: CASRERDRGGYTF. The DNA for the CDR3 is TGTGCCAGCAGGGAGAGGGACAGGGGTGGCTACACCTTC.

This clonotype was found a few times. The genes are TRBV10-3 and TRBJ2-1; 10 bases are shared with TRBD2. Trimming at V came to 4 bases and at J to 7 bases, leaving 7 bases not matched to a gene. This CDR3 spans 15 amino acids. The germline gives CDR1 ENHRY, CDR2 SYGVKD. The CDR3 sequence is CAISVSSGSGNEQFF. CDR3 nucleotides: TGTGCCATCAGTGTGTCTAGCGGGAGTGGGAATGAGCAGTTCTTC.